This T cell receptor (beta chain) was captured in a study of beta chain features in type 1 diabetes. At the level of the study: In age, gender and cell yields, patients were similar to healthy donors. Study-level results: The study notes PCR might favor shorter templates equally in patients and controls.

TCRB transcripts that were expressed got sequenced, as all of the isolated RNA had been reverse transcribed. Profiled with immunoSEQ multiplex PCR; TCRdb holds only in-frame clones, not every one. Seen here are a few hundred thousand clones, over 11% observed once, and the top ten hold around 0.035%. CD4+ naive, central memory, regulatory and stem cell-like memory cells were sorted via CD45RO/CCR7/CD25/CD127/CD95/CD27. All sorted populations exceeded 95% purity. This clone occurred a few times. The antigen remains undetermined. V lost 1 base and J lost 3; bases outside the gene matches: 20. The CDR3 loop spans 21 amino acids. Germline CDR1 LGHNA, CDR2 YSLEER.

The J gene is TRBJ2-1, the V gene TRBV4-3; 8 bases match TRBD1. Material: naive CD4+ T cells from blood. The sequence came from a man aged 30 to 39 in good health. The CDR3 is CASSQVWQGASGRASYNEQFF. CDR3 coding DNA: TGCGCCAGCAGCCAAGTATGGCAGGGGGCGAGCGGGCGGGCGAGCTACAATGAGCAGTTCTTC.